The rows below give T cell receptor beta chains drawn from one sample of a study of shared clonotypes between healthy human individuals. Sequencing was performed with immunoSEQ multiplex PCR; in TCRdb, only in-frame clones are kept and a portion is missing. Of 2 million or so clones in the sample, 85% to 95% are singletons; the top ten hold 0.1% to 0.15%. The sample taken for sequencing was naive CD4+ T cells sorted from blood. Source of these receptors: a man between 18 and 29 years old in good health. Both conserved end residues are part of each CDR3. The order of the fields is V gene, J gene, D gene, clone size, CDR3 DNA, CDR3 protein. D genes are given only for firm matches. Rows may omit the clone size; those that give it use once, few, many or a size class.

v_gene: TRBV7-9; j_gene: TRBJ1-1; d_gene: .; abundance: .; CDR3nt: TGTGCCAGCAGCTCTACCGGGACAAAGCAAGCTTTCTTT; CDR3aa: CASSSTGTKQAFF
v_gene: TRBV6-5; j_gene: TRBJ1-6; d_gene: TRBD1; abundance: .; CDR3nt: TGTGCCAGCAAACCGACAGGGGAAGCGGGGTCACCCCTCCACTTT; CDR3aa: CASKPTGEAGSPLHF
v_gene: TRBV6-1; j_gene: TRBJ1-1; d_gene: .; abundance: .; CDR3nt: TGTGCCAGCAGTGAACTGGGGACTGAAGCTTTCTTT; CDR3aa: CASSELGTEAFF
v_gene: TRBV10-3; j_gene: TRBJ1-2; d_gene: .; abundance: .; CDR3nt: TGTGCCATCAGTCCTGACTTGACAGCGTCTAACTATGGCTACACCTTC; CDR3aa: CAISPDLTASNYGYTF
v_gene: TRBV7-2; j_gene: TRBJ1-4; d_gene: .; abundance: .; CDR3nt: TGTGCCAGCAGCCCCGGGCCAGGGAATCCGGCTGAAAAACTGTTTTTT; CDR3aa: CASSPGPGNPAEKLFF
v_gene: TRBV30; j_gene: TRBJ1-2; d_gene: TRBD1; abundance: .; CDR3nt: TGTGCCTGGAGAGGACCGGGACAGTCTAACTATGGCTACACCTTC; CDR3aa: CAWRGPGQSNYGYTF
v_gene: TRBV11-2; j_gene: TRBJ1-3; d_gene: .; abundance: .; CDR3nt: TGTGCCAGCAGCGGCTACCAGGGCCCCTCTGGAAACACCATATATTTT; CDR3aa: CASSGYQGPSGNTIYF
v_gene: TRBV25-1; j_gene: TRBJ1-1; d_gene: TRBD1; abundance: .; CDR3nt: TGTGCCAGCAATCCAGGGGGCCGGAACACTGAAGCTTTCTTT; CDR3aa: CASNPGGRNTEAFF
v_gene: TRBV6-5; j_gene: TRBJ1-1; d_gene: .; abundance: .; CDR3nt: TGTGCCAGCAGTTACGCCAGGAACACTGAAGCTTTCTTT; CDR3aa: CASSYARNTEAFF
v_gene: TRBV7-2; j_gene: TRBJ2-7; d_gene: TRBD2; abundance: .; CDR3nt: TGTGCCAGCAGCGCGGGACTAGCGGGAGTTGAGCAGTACTTC; CDR3aa: CASSAGLAGVEQYF
v_gene: TRBV7-9; j_gene: TRBJ1-5; d_gene: TRBD1; abundance: .; CDR3nt: TGTGCCAGCAGCTCTGGGACAGGGAATCAGCCCCAGCATTTT; CDR3aa: CASSSGTGNQPQHF
v_gene: TRBV6-1; j_gene: TRBJ2-7; d_gene: .; abundance: .; CDR3nt: TGTGCCAGCAGGCCGGGACCAAAGCAGTACGAGCAGTACTTC; CDR3aa: CASRPGPKQYEQYF
v_gene: TRBV7-2; j_gene: TRBJ2-7; d_gene: .; abundance: .; CDR3nt: TGTGCCAGCAGCTTAGCAGCGGGGACAGCCTACGAGCAGTACTTC; CDR3aa: CASSLAAGTAYEQYF
v_gene: TRBV4-3; j_gene: TRBJ2-1; d_gene: TRBD2; abundance: .; CDR3nt: TGCGCCAGCAGCCAAGCCCCCGCGGGAGTGAGTGGGAATGAGCAGTTCTTC; CDR3aa: CASSQAPAGVSGNEQFF
v_gene: TRBV7-9; j_gene: TRBJ2-6; d_gene: TRBD1; abundance: .; CDR3nt: TGTGCCAGCAGCCACCTAGACAGGGACTCTGGGGCCAACGTCCTGACTTTC; CDR3aa: CASSHLDRDSGANVLTF
v_gene: TRBV10-3; j_gene: TRBJ1-1; d_gene: .; abundance: once; CDR3nt: TGTGCCATCAGCTCAGGGGTCGTAGACACTGAAGCTTTCTTT; CDR3aa: CAISSGVVDTEAFF
v_gene: TRBV6-4; j_gene: TRBJ1-1; d_gene: .; abundance: .; CDR3nt: TGTGCCAGCAGGGAGACAGTGATGCACACTGAAGCTTTCTTT; CDR3aa: CASRETVMHTEAFF
v_gene: TRBV28; j_gene: TRBJ2-3; d_gene: .; abundance: .; CDR3nt: TGTGCCAGCAGGGGAGCGGGCGGGGCAGATACGCAGTATTTT; CDR3aa: CASRGAGGADTQYF
v_gene: TRBV6-5; j_gene: TRBJ2-7; d_gene: TRBD2; abundance: once; CDR3nt: TGTGCCAGCAGTTACTCGGCGACTAGCGGAACTTACGAGCAGTACTTC; CDR3aa: CASSYSATSGTYEQYF
v_gene: TRBV5-1; j_gene: TRBJ1-2; d_gene: TRBD1; abundance: .; CDR3nt: TGCGCCAGCAGCACCGGACAGGGAACCTATGGCTACACCTTC; CDR3aa: CASSTGQGTYGYTF
v_gene: TRBV5-5; j_gene: TRBJ1-2; d_gene: TRBD1; abundance: .; CDR3nt: TGTGCCAGCAGCGCAGGGGGTTTCTATGGCTACACCTTC; CDR3aa: CASSAGGFYGYTF
v_gene: TRBV6-5; j_gene: TRBJ2-7; d_gene: .; abundance: .; CDR3nt: TGTGCCAGCAGTACCCCATCTAGAGACGAGCAGTACTTC; CDR3aa: CASSTPSRDEQYF
v_gene: TRBV30; j_gene: TRBJ2-7; d_gene: .; abundance: .; CDR3nt: TGTGCCTGGGAGGATAGTAGCAGCTCCTACGAGCAGTACTTC; CDR3aa: CAWEDSSSSYEQYF
v_gene: TRBV2; j_gene: TRBJ1-4; d_gene: .; abundance: .; CDR3nt: TGTGCCAGCAGTGTACAAGGGGAAAAACTGTTTTTT; CDR3aa: CASSVQGEKLFF
v_gene: TRBV5-1; j_gene: TRBJ1-3; d_gene: .; abundance: .; CDR3nt: TGCGCCAGCAGCTTGGAAGCGTCTAGATCTGGAAACACCATATATTTT; CDR3aa: CASSLEASRSGNTIYF
v_gene: TRBV2; j_gene: TRBJ2-2; d_gene: .; abundance: .; CDR3nt: TGTGCCAGCCTGACTCGCAGGGAGCTGTTTTTT; CDR3aa: CASLTRRELFF
v_gene: TRBV5-1; j_gene: TRBJ2-7; d_gene: TRBD1; abundance: .; CDR3nt: TGCGCCAGCAGCGGAGGACAGGGTAGCTACGAGCAGTACTTC; CDR3aa: CASSGGQGSYEQYF
v_gene: TRBV5-4; j_gene: TRBJ2-3; d_gene: TRBD2; abundance: .; CDR3nt: TGTGCCAGCAGCTCTAGCGGGAGTGGAGGAGATACGCAGTATTTT; CDR3aa: CASSSSGSGGDTQYF
v_gene: TRBV9; j_gene: TRBJ2-1; d_gene: .; abundance: .; CDR3nt: TGTGCCAGCAGCTTGGGACCACAAAATGAGCAGTTCTTC; CDR3aa: CASSLGPQNEQFF
v_gene: TRBV19; j_gene: TRBJ1-6; d_gene: TRBD1; abundance: .; CDR3nt: TGTGCCAGTAGTATCTCGTTTGACAGGGAAGCCTATAATTCACCCCTCCACTTT; CDR3aa: CASSISFDREAYNSPLHF
v_gene: TRBV7-7; j_gene: TRBJ2-2; d_gene: .; abundance: .; CDR3nt: TGTGCTAGCAGCCCCCTAAGGACCGGGGAGCTGTTTTTT; CDR3aa: CASSPLRTGELFF
v_gene: TRBV5-1; j_gene: TRBJ1-2; d_gene: TRBD1; abundance: .; CDR3nt: TGCGCCAGCAGCAATACAGGGGAACAGTACACCTTC; CDR3aa: CASSNTGEQYTF
v_gene: TRBV11-2; j_gene: TRBJ2-3; d_gene: TRBD1; abundance: .; CDR3nt: TGTGCCAGCAGTCTGGACGGGACAGAAGAAGATACGCAGTATTTT; CDR3aa: CASSLDGTEEDTQYF
v_gene: TRBV29-1; j_gene: TRBJ2-1; d_gene: TRBD2; abundance: .; CDR3nt: TGCAGCGCCCGTTGGACTAGAATGAGTGAGCAGTTCTTC; CDR3aa: CSARWTRMSEQFF
v_gene: TRBV6-1; j_gene: TRBJ1-4; d_gene: .; abundance: once; CDR3nt: TGTGCCAGCAGTGAAGAGGGATCAACTAATGAAAAACTGTTTTTT; CDR3aa: CASSEEGSTNEKLFF
v_gene: TRBV6-5; j_gene: TRBJ1-6; d_gene: .; abundance: .; CDR3nt: TGTGCCAGCAGTTACTCGAGGCGCAGTAATTCACCCCTCCACTTT; CDR3aa: CASSYSRRSNSPLHF
v_gene: TRBV10-3; j_gene: TRBJ1-2; d_gene: .; abundance: .; CDR3nt: TGTGCCATCAGTGGGCTATACGGCTACACCTTC; CDR3aa: CAISGLYGYTF
v_gene: TRBV6-1; j_gene: TRBJ1-2; d_gene: TRBD1; abundance: .; CDR3nt: TGTGCCGGGGGACGACAGGGTTTAAGCTATGGCTACACCTTC; CDR3aa: CAGGRQGLSYGYTF
v_gene: TRBV5-6; j_gene: TRBJ2-5; d_gene: .; abundance: .; CDR3nt: TGTGCCAGCAGCTTGGAGTCAGGGCGGGAGACCCAGTACTTC; CDR3aa: CASSLESGRETQYF
v_gene: TRBV7-2; j_gene: TRBJ2-5; d_gene: .; abundance: .; CDR3nt: TGTGCCAGCAGCCCCAACGGGGTTCGGCAAGAGACCCAGTACTTC; CDR3aa: CASSPNGVRQETQYF
v_gene: TRBV28; j_gene: TRBJ2-7; d_gene: TRBD1; abundance: once; CDR3nt: TGTGCCAGCAGTGCCCCGGGACAGGGGCCCTACGAGCAGTACTTC; CDR3aa: CASSAPGQGPYEQYF
v_gene: TRBV15; j_gene: TRBJ2-7; d_gene: .; abundance: .; CDR3nt: TGTGCCACCAGCAAGTTAAGGAGCTCCTACGAGCAGTACTTC; CDR3aa: CATSKLRSSYEQYF
v_gene: TRBV6-6; j_gene: TRBJ2-7; d_gene: .; abundance: .; CDR3nt: TGTGCCAGCTCCGGCGCGGGGAGACCCTACGAGCAGTACTTC; CDR3aa: CASSGAGRPYEQYF
v_gene: TRBV6-6; j_gene: TRBJ2-2; d_gene: TRBD2; abundance: .; CDR3nt: TGTGCCAGCAGTTACCCGGGGAGGGGCACCGGGGAGCTGTTTTTT; CDR3aa: CASSYPGRGTGELFF
v_gene: TRBV6-1; j_gene: TRBJ1-2; d_gene: .; abundance: .; CDR3nt: TGTGCCAGCAGTGAGTACCCACAGGGTTCAAGTAACTATGGCTACACCTTC; CDR3aa: CASSEYPQGSSNYGYTF
v_gene: TRBV10-3; j_gene: TRBJ2-3; d_gene: TRBD1; abundance: .; CDR3nt: TGTGCCATCAGTGAGCCAGACAGGGCGGTAGATACGCAGTATTTT; CDR3aa: CAISEPDRAVDTQYF
v_gene: TRBV30; j_gene: TRBJ2-7; d_gene: TRBD1; abundance: few; CDR3nt: TGTGCCTGGGACCGGGACAGGGTTGCCTACGAGCAGTACTTC; CDR3aa: CAWDRDRVAYEQYF
v_gene: TRBV20-1; j_gene: TRBJ2-1; d_gene: .; abundance: .; CDR3nt: TGCAGTGCTGCCTCAGCTACTGAGCAGTTCTTC; CDR3aa: CSAASATEQFF
v_gene: TRBV5-1; j_gene: TRBJ1-5; d_gene: .; abundance: .; CDR3nt: TGCGCCAGCACAGAGGGCCCCAATCAGCCCCAGCATTTT; CDR3aa: CASTEGPNQPQHF
v_gene: TRBV28; j_gene: TRBJ2-7; d_gene: TRBD1; abundance: .; CDR3nt: TGTGCCAGCACAAAAACGGCGGGACAGGGTCTCTACGAGCAGTACTTC; CDR3aa: CASTKTAGQGLYEQYF
v_gene: TRBV4-1; j_gene: TRBJ1-1; d_gene: .; abundance: .; CDR3nt: TGCGCCAGCAGCCAGCCAGACCGCGGGGGGTCAAACACTGAAGCTTTCTTT; CDR3aa: CASSQPDRGGSNTEAFF
v_gene: TRBV7-3; j_gene: TRBJ2-2; d_gene: TRBD1; abundance: .; CDR3nt: TGTGCCAGCAGCAAAGGGGGACAGTTGAACACCGGGGAGCTGTTTTTT; CDR3aa: CASSKGGQLNTGELFF